The source of this TCR beta chain is a study of cytomegalovirus exposure and HLA in healthy donors (dated by TCRdb to about 2017). Turning to the overall study: According to an earlier analysis of several hundred of the donors, some 180 million T cells yielded 120 million or so unique TCR beta sequences and approximately 300 Gb of sequence data. Approximately 310 gigabases of sequencing data and tens of millions of unique TCR sequences were included in an early release covering 550 to 800 HLA-typed donors. The genetic ancestry cluster associated with self-reported Caucasian donors included about 84% of the 398 genotyped donors. The study was designed to test whether signatures of past pathogen exposure could be identified by cataloging public T cell receptors. Using immunosequencing, the study profiled T cell repertoires from about 620 subjects and related those repertoires to cytomegalovirus serostatus. A separate validation cohort of 100 to 150 different subjects was used in addition to the roughly 720-subject first cohort. High-throughput TCR immunosequencing, statistical association of individual TCRs with disease status, and machine learning were combined to predict cytomegalovirus infection status. A later analysis re-examined previously published TCR beta repertoires from more than 600 donors and added high-resolution HLA genotyping to investigate patterns of TCR occurrence. Rather than drawing on any new phenotypic data, the later analysis identified candidate immune exposures from TCR beta sequences and the way those sequences occurred across donors. An earlier analysis of approximately 500 of the donors applied high-throughput TCR beta sequencing to assess whether each TCR beta V gene segment acted as functional or pseudogenic. Donor age, sex, ethnicity and CMV serostatus were collected together with the repertoire data. Genome-wide SNP genotypes for about 60% of the 666 donors were used in a later genetic analysis, which treated that subset as a discovery cohort. Every repertoire in the discovery cohort had been generated on one and the same sequencing platform. Both class I and class II loci were covered by HLA typing, at four-digit resolution. Typing coverage differed by locus: A, B, C, DRB1 and DQB1 were typed in about 620-640 donors, DQA1 in 522, DPA1 in around 580, and DPB1 in 472. Five DR-DQ haplotypes were handled as single units for association and clustering because linkage in the cohort was strong. Across some 400 genotyped donors of the cohort, an average of roughly 250,000 unique TCR beta nucleotide sequences per donor were sequenced, and 15% to 20% of those sequences were non-productive. Points the paper makes about the study in general: The authors suggested that the approach could potentially be generalized to other disease states and immunological phenotypes. An earlier analysis of approximately 600 of the donors showed that most TCR beta V segments appeared in productive rearrangements either about 87% or about 30% of the time, which broadly matched IMGT annotations. A later analysis associated 16,951 TCR beta sequences with specific HLA alleles at a false discovery rate of 0.05. The sequencing pipeline was judged likely to have produced a cluster of highly shared sequence variants as a technical artifact. Only TCR beta chains were sequenced in this cohort, and the absence of alpha or paired-chain data limited detectable features. Because HLA typing was unavailable for some donors at each locus, only the typed subset was used in association tests. CMV serostatus was the only immune exposure information available for the cohort. Presence/absence analyses assumed roughly uniform sequencing depth across donors, an assumption that may not hold. A total of 150 to 200 TCR beta chains were listed by the study as associated with cytomegalovirus. When HLA alleles, especially DR and DQ, strongly co-occurred, TCR associations were difficult to assign to individual alleles. In a later genetic analysis, fewer N-insertions in productive TCRs were reported among donors in an Asian-associated ancestry cluster than the roughly 700-donor mean. In a later genetic analysis, a missense DCLRE1C variant was associated with V-gene and J-gene trimming of TCR beta chains, and the association was replicated in an independent cohort. Most CMV-associated TCR beta chains appeared to be HLA-restricted in a later analysis, and the HLA associations seemed to be driven largely by CMV exposure. In a later analysis, HLA-associated TCR beta chains were found to be more clonally expanded and to have lower generation probabilities than equally common non-associated chains. Some IMGT-functional V segments, including TRBV6-2 and TRBV6-3, could not be distinguished by the 87-base-pair reads and were therefore excluded. According to a later analysis, parvovirus B19, influenza, CMV and Epstein-Barr virus appeared linked to several top co-occurrence clusters. Correlated functional status among segregating V segments might be attributable to linkage disequilibrium, but an unknown experimental factor could not be ruled out. Across donors, most TCR sequences were observed very rarely, whereas some public TCRs were present in many individuals. A further reported finding was that TCR beta sequences accurately predicted the HLA-A and HLA-B alleles for most subjects in the first cohort. A few of the identified cytomegalovirus-associated TCR beta chains were confirmed in vitro to be specific for cytomegalovirus antigens. In both the original and validation cohorts, the classifier was reported to diagnose cytomegalovirus status with high specificity and sensitivity. A later analysis found that TCR association rates varied across HLA loci, with DRB1 alleles showing the most associated TCRs and HLA-C alleles the fewest. Because counts were too low, 15 or so rarely observed V segments, including chromosome 9 orphons, were excluded from the earlier analysis of 587 of the donors.

Concerning this clone itself: The antigen this receptor binds is unknown. Base quality data are lacking; no much larger clone is found one base away.

The method behind the library was the immunoSEQ multiplex PCR assay. For the multiplex PCR, a mixture combining 60 forward primers for TCR Vbeta segments and 13 reverse primers for TCR Jbeta segments was used. A multiplex PCR assay on genomic DNA amplified the CDR3 region of rearranged TCR beta genes. On the Illumina HiSeq System, the amplified TCR beta libraries were sequenced as 87-base-pair reads. The authors processed their data as follows. A later analysis counted approximately 84 million unique TCR beta chains across the 666 repertoires, and around 9.9 million of these chains were shared by at least two donors. To remove PCR and sequencing errors, raw reads were error-corrected and collapsed into unique sequences using a nearest-neighbor algorithm that merged closely related sequences. V, D and J gene segments were assigned by aligning CDR3 sequences to IMGT reference sequences. Each retained sequence needed at least a six-nucleotide match to both a V gene segment and a J gene segment. A rearrangement counted as productive if the CDR3 had no stop codons and remained in frame with V and J, and every other rearrangement counted as non-productive. Following IMGT convention, CDR3 was defined as the stretch from the second conserved V-encoded cysteine up to the conserved J-encoded phenylalanine. The earlier analysis of about 570 of the donors excluded any sequence lacking an unambiguous match to a single V gene segment. An earlier analysis of over 450 of the donors classified V segments as functional when productive rearrangements were above 56.7% and as segregating when the standard deviation between donors was above 5%. A statistical classification framework was developed to diagnose cytomegalovirus status using the catalog of TCR beta chain sequences. In a later analysis, V and J genes were assigned by comparing TCR nucleotide sequences against IMGT/GENE-DB human TR gene sequences. Using the TCRdist pipeline, a later analysis assigned CDR3 sequences along with most-parsimonious VDJ recombination scenarios. In a later analysis, each TCR beta chain was defined by its CDR3 amino acid sequence together with its V-gene family, and reads lacking a unique V-gene family were excluded. As a way to deal with suspected cross-contamination and a sequencing artifact, a later analysis dropped 640 or so nucleotide sequences that were highly shared and had low generation probability. In a later analysis, a clonal expansion index was calculated for each public chain from normalized within-repertoire ranks of inferred template counts. In a later analysis, generation probabilities were computed with a VDJ recombination model fitted to out-of-frame rearrangements, and the resulting probabilities were checked against IGoR. In a later analysis, hypergeometric tests were used to score TCR-TCR, TCR-HLA and TCR-CMV co-occurrence, with a repertoire-size bias correction applied to TCR pairs. In a later analysis, false discovery rates were estimated by permuting HLA or CMV assignments 20 times. A later analysis grouped co-occurring TCRs with DBSCAN, adding TCRdist sequence similarity when clustering within HLA-allele-positive subsets. Co-occurrence clustering excluded repertoires with fewer than 30,000 or more than 120,000 public chains, plus five with anomalous nucleotide sharing. The table was pulled from immuneACCESS by TCRdb, which kept in-frame rearrangements only. Such tables lose some clones; where checked, under half of the loss comes from unresolved V genes, and the rest has no known cause. V, J and clone size reflect that table, while D and trimming were determined from the DNA. The sample records 85,000 to 100,000 clones, roughly 80% of which are singletons. The ten largest clones take up around 7% of the sample.

The cohort consisted of 650 to 700 healthy bone marrow donors. Cohort members were all nominally healthy when sampled, although unrecorded immune exposures were likely present. The donor tested CMV seropositive and was one of the 289 seropositive cohort members. Each donor provided a peripheral blood sample, and peripheral blood mononuclear cells were used for TCR beta sequencing. The Qiagen DNeasy Blood Extraction Kit was used to extract genomic DNA from the blood cell samples. From its cysteine to its phenylalanine, the CDR3 spans 16 amino acids. CDR3 DNA only is kept here, 48 bases in frame from base 1. The germline V gene supplies CDR1 SGHVS and CDR2 FNYEAQ. Trimming takes 5 bases from V and 5 bases from J, and the germline ends sit 22 bases apart.

Sequenced input: PBMCs. This TCR derives from a middle-aged man in good health and CMV-seropositive. The chain links TRBV7-6 with TRBJ2-7, and perhaps TRBD2 as D gene, on 5 matching bases. The nucleotides read TGTGCCAGCAGCCCGGGTGCAGCCGGAGGTCGGGACGAGCAGTACTTC. The translation is CASSPGAAGGRDEQYF.